This TCR beta chain was identified during a study of glioma-infiltrating T cells after dendritic cell vaccination. As for the study in general: Samples are from glioblastoma patients in Phase I and II dendritic cell vaccine trials. Study-wide findings and caveats: Higher TCR clonality did not directly relate to longer survival.

Amplification used 60 V beta primers and 13 J beta primers. Sequenced by immunoSEQ multiplex PCR; TCRdb stores in-frame clones only, minus some. The data contain under 30,000 clones, around nine tenths of them singletons. Germline CDR1 MNHEY, CDR2 SMNVEV (reference sequence). The CDR3 is 15 amino acids. J gave up 2 bases and V 5 bases, and 4 bases lay outside the gene matches. Time point specified: after dendritic cell vaccination, including at tumor progression/relapse. Isocitrate dehydrogenase mutation was absent in all glioblastoma patients. The sample holds one count of this clone. Its specificity is unknown.

J is TRBJ2-7 and V is TRBV27; 12 bases align to TRBD2. The sequencing used blood, collected after dendritic cell vaccination. The TCR originated in a human donor with glioblastoma. CDR3 region: CASSPWTSGAYEQYF. In nucleotides, the CDR3 is TGTGCCAGCAGTCCCTGGACTAGCGGGGCCTACGAGCAGTACTTC.